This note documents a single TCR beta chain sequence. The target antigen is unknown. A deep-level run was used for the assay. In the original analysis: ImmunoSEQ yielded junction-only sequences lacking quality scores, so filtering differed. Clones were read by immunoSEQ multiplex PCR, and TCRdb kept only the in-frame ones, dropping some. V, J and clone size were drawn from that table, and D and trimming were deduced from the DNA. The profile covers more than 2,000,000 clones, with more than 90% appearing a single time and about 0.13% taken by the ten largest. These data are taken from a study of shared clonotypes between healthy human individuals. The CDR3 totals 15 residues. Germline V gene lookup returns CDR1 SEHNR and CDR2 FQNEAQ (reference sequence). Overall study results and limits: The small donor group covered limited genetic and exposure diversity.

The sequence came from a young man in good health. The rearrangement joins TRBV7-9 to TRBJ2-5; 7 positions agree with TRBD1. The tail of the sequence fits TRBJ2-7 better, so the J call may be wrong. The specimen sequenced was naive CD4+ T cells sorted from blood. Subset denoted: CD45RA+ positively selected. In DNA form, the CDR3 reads TGTGCCAGCAGCTTAGCGCTTGACAGGGTGGACGAGCAGTACTTC. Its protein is CASSLALDRVDEQYF.